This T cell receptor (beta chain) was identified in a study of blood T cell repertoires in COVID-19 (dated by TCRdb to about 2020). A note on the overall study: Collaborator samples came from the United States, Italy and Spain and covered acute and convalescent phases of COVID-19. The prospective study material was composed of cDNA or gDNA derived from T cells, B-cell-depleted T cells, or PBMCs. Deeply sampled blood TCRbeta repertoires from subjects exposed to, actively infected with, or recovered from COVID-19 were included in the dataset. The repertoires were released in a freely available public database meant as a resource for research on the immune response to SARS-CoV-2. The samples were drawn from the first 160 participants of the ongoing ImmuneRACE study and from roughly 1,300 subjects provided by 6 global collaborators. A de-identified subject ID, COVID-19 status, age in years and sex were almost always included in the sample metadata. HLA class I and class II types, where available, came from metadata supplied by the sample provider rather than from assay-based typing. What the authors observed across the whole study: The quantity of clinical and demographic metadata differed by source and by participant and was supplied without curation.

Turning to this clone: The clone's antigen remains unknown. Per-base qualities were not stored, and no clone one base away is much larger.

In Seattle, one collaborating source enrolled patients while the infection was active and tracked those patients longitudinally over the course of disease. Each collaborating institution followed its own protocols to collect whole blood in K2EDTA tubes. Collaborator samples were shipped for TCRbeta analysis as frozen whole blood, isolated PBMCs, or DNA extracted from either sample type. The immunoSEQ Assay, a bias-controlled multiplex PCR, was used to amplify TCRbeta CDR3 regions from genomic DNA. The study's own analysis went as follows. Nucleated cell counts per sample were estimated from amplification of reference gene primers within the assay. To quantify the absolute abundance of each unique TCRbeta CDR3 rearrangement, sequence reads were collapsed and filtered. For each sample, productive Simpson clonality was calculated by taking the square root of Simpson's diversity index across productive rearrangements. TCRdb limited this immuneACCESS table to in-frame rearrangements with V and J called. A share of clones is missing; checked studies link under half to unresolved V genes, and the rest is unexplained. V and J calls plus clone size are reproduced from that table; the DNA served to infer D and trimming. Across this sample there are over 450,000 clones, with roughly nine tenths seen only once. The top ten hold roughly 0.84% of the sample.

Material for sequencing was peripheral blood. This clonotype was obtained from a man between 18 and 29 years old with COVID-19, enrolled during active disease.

The CDR3 here reads CASSLVVQPYEQYF. The nucleotide sequence reads as follows: TGCGCCAGCAGCTTGGTTGTACAGCCCTACGAGCAGTACTTC. The rearranged chain carries TRBV5-1 and TRBJ2-7; the D gene identity is not certain. Deletion took 0 bases off V and 2 bases off J, with a span of 9 bases between the germline ends. The CDR3 sequence holds 14 residues, the cysteine and phenylalanine included. Kept here is only the CDR3 DNA, which spans 42 bases and is read in frame from base 1. CDR1 and CDR2 are drawn from the germline V gene: SGHRS, YFSETQ.